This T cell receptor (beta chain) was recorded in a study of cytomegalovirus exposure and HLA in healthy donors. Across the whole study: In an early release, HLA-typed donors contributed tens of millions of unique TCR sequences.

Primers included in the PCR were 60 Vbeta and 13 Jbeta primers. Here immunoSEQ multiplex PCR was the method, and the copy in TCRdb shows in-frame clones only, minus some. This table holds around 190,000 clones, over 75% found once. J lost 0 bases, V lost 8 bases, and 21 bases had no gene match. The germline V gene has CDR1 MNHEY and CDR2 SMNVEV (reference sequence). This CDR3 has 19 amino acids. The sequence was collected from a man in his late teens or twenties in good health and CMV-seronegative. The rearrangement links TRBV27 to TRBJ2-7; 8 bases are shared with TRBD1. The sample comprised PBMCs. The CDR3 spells CASGHQSRDRRTGSYEQYF. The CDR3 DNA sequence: TGTGCCAGCGGGCACCAAAGCCGGGACAGGCGAACGGGCTCCTACGAGCAGTACTTC.